Included here is one T cell receptor beta chain sequence, with context. This specimen includes other DNA sequences encoding the same CDR3. The sample belongs to a study of radiation and T cells in renal cell carcinoma. Method: immunoSEQ multiplex PCR; TCRdb's copy keeps in-frame clones and lacks some. The data show 120,000 to 150,000 clones, with 70% to 90% seen just once and 20% to 25% held by the top ten. CDR1 is SGHTA and CDR2 is FQGNSA in the germline V gene. This CDR3 has 14 amino acids. Trimming took 1 base from V and 3 from J, leaving 10 bases between them. Time point specified: baseline pretreatment blood. Treatment specified: 15 Gy SBRT to primary tumor, nephrectomy 4 weeks later. This renal cell carcinoma was of the clear cell type.

Material: blood, obtained from a patient whose treatment included radiotherapy and nephrectomy. V gene TRBV7-2 combines with J gene TRBJ2-7; D may be TRBD2 (6 bases). This clonotype originated in a woman aged 45-59 years with renal cell carcinoma. CDR3 coding DNA: TGTGCCAGCAGCTTAGTAGGCGGGGACTACGAGCAGTACTTC. Its protein product is CASSLVGGDYEQYF.